These T cell receptor beta chains were read from a single sample in a study of blood T cell repertoires in COVID-19. The table came from immunoSEQ multiplex PCR; TCRdb's copy has only in-frame clones and leaves some out. This table has roughly 97,000 clones, 65% to 90% appearing once. The sequencing input was peripheral blood. Source of these receptors: a man between 60 and 70 years old with acute or convalescent COVID-19. CDR3s include the opening cysteine and the closing phenylalanine or tryptophan. The D gene is left open where the match is weak. Part of the rows lack a size; the others show once, few, many or a class for expanded clones.

clone_size d_call j_call v_call cdr3_nt cdr3_aa
NA NA TRBJ1-3 TRBV15 TGTGCCACCAGCAGAGGCGGGGGGTCGGGAAACACCATATATTTT CATSRGGGSGNTIYF
few NA TRBJ2-2 TRBV19 TGTGCCAGTAGTCACAGTCCCCCCGGGGAGCTGTTTTTT CASSHSPPGELFF
NA TRBD2 TRBJ2-5 TRBV7-3 TGTGCCAGCAGCTCTCGCCTCCTGACTAGCGGGACACAAGAGACCCAGTACTTC CASSSRLLTSGTQETQYF
once NA TRBJ2-7 TRBV28 TGTGCCAGCAGTTTAGGTGGTACGGGGGAGCAGTACTTC CASSLGGTGEQYF
NA TRBD1 TRBJ1-6 TRBV20-1 TGCAGTGCTAGTTCTGGGACAGGGGGGAATTCACCCCTCCACTTT CSASSGTGGNSPLHF
NA NA TRBJ2-1 TRBV28 TGTGCCAGCAGCCGGGACACCCAACGTGAGCAGTTCTTC CASSRDTQREQFF
NA NA TRBJ1-2 TRBV6-5 TGTGCCAGCAGACTCTTGACAGGTCTCTATGGCTACACCTTC CASRLLTGLYGYTF
NA NA TRBJ1-3 TRBV28 TGTGCCAGCGCTCCGACAGCTCTAAACACCATATATTTT CASAPTALNTIYF
NA TRBD2 TRBJ2-5 TRBV5-4 TGTGCCAGCAGCCCAGGGACTAGCGGGAGGGCTCCGGGGGAGACCCAGTACTTC CASSPGTSGRAPGETQYF
NA NA TRBJ2-3 TRBV30 TGTGCCTCCCCGGGGAGCGGGCCAAGCACAGATACGCAGTATTTT CASPGSGPSTDTQYF
NA TRBD2 TRBJ2-5 TRBV5-8 TGTGCCAGCAGCCCGGGACTAGCGGGAGAGTCGGGAGAGACCCAGTACTTC CASSPGLAGESGETQYF
once NA TRBJ2-1 TRBV21-1 TGTGCCAGCAGCAAAGAGCACAGGGGACGTTATGAGCAGTTCTTC CASSKEHRGRYEQFF
NA TRBD1 TRBJ2-7 TRBV3-1/TRBV3-2 TGTGCCAGCAGCCCTCGGACAGGGTTGTACGAGCAGTACTTC CASSPRTGLYEQYF
NA TRBD2 TRBJ2-5 TRBV30 TGTGCCTGGGTCCTCGGACTAGCGGAAGGGGAGACCCAGTACTTC CAWVLGLAEGETQYF
NA NA TRBJ1-3 TRBV5-4 TGTGCCAGCAGCCCAGGTACAGGAAACACCATATATTTT CASSPGTGNTIYF
once NA TRBJ1-6 TRBV7-7 TGTGCTAGCAGCTTAGTAAAGGAGGGTTCACCCCTCCACTTT CASSLVKEGSPLHF
NA TRBD2 TRBJ2-1 TRBV3-1/TRBV3-2 TGTGCCAGCAGCCAGCTAGCGGGAGGATCCAATGAGCAGTTCTTC CASSQLAGGSNEQFF
NA TRBD2 TRBJ2-5 TRBV7-3 TGTGCCAGCAGCCCCGGGACTAGAACCGGGACCCAGTACTTC CASSPGTRTGTQYF
NA NA TRBJ2-5 TRBV5-5 TGTGCCAGCAGCTTGTTTCTCGACAGGCCCCAAGAGACCCAGTACTTC CASSLFLDRPQETQYF
NA TRBD1 TRBJ2-3 TRBV7-3 TGTGCCAGCAGCTCTGACAGGGGATGGGATACGCAGTATTTT CASSSDRGWDTQYF
NA NA TRBJ2-1 TRBV28 TGTGCCAGCAGTTTTCCAGGGCGCAATGAGCAGTTCTTC CASSFPGRNEQFF
NA NA TRBJ2-1 TRBV9 TGTGCCAGCAGCTCGTACGACAGGACCAATGAGCAGTTCTTC CASSSYDRTNEQFF
NA NA TRBJ2-2 TRBV27 TGTGCCAGCAGTCCGACCTTCAGGGGGGTAGTAAACACCGGGGAGCTGTTTTTT CASSPTFRGVVNTGELFF
few NA TRBJ2-7 TRBV18 TGTGCCAGCTCACCACAAATGCGCGAGCAGTACTTC CASSPQMREQYF
NA NA TRBJ1-6 TRBV20-1 TGCAGTGCTAGTCAAACCAGGGGCGTGAATTCACCCCTCCACTTT CSASQTRGVNSPLHF
once NA TRBJ2-2 TRBV10-3 TGTGCCATCAGTGGCAGGGGTGACACCGGGGAGCTGTTTTTT CAISGRGDTGELFF
once NA TRBJ2-1 TRBV7-8 TGTGCCAGCAGCCTCTCACAGGGAAACAATGAGCAGTTCTTC CASSLSQGNNEQFF
NA NA TRBJ2-5 TRBV6-5 TGTGCCAGCAGACCGGGGGTACAAGAGACCCAGTACTTC CASRPGVQETQYF
NA TRBD1 TRBJ2-5 TRBV11-3 TGTGCCAGCAGCTTCCAGGGGGCGAGGGAGACCCAGTACTTC CASSFQGARETQYF
NA NA TRBJ1-1 TRBV6-5 TGTGCCAGCAAAAATATGAACACTGAAGCTTTCTTT CASKNMNTEAFF
NA TRBD1 TRBJ1-5 TRBV3-1/TRBV3-2 TGTGCCAGCAGCATAAGACAGGGTAACGATCAGCCCCAGCATTTT CASSIRQGNDQPQHF
NA NA TRBJ2-7 TRBV5-1 TGCGCCAGCAGCTCCTTCCCGACTAGTCTTGAGCAGTACTTC CASSSFPTSLEQYF
few NA TRBJ1-1 TRBV6-6 TGTGCCAGCAGTTACTCGGGGCAGGGGTTTGGCACTGAAGCTTTCTTT CASSYSGQGFGTEAFF
NA TRBD1 TRBJ1-1 TRBV6-5 TGTGCCAGCACTTCAGCAGGGGGGAACACTGAAGCTTTCTTT CASTSAGGNTEAFF
NA TRBD2 TRBJ2-1 TRBV4-1 TGCGCCAGCAGCCCGGTTGCGGGGGGCTCCTACAATGAGCAGTTCTTC CASSPVAGGSYNEQFF
NA TRBD1 TRBJ2-5 TRBV5-4 TGTGCCAGCAGCTTGTTCAGGACAGGGGTAGAAGAGACCCAGTACTTC CASSLFRTGVEETQYF
few NA TRBJ2-4 TRBV30 TGTGCCTGGAGCGAGGTCGTGACCGGTGCCAAAAACATTCAGTACTTC CAWSEVVTGAKNIQYF
NA TRBD1 TRBJ1-5 TRBV12-5 TGTGCTAGTGGTTTGGTTCAGGGACAGGGGGGTAATCAGCCCCAGCATTTT CASGLVQGQGGNQPQHF
once TRBD1 TRBJ1-1 TRBV6-5 TGTGCCAGCAGAGGGACAGGGGGCAGGAGCACTGAAGCTTTCTTT CASRGTGGRSTEAFF
NA TRBD2 TRBJ2-7 TRBV2 TGTGCCAGCAAGGGTAGCGGGCTCTCCTACGAGCAGTACTTC CASKGSGLSYEQYF
NA TRBD1 TRBJ1-5 TRBV9 TGTGCCAGCAGCACATCGACAGGGCAAGGCCAGCCCCAGCATTTT CASSTSTGQGQPQHF
NA TRBD1 TRBJ2-4 TRBV28 TGTGCCAGCAGCCCTGGACAGGGGGCTAACATTCAGTACTTC CASSPGQGANIQYF
NA NA TRBJ2-5 TRBV11-2 TGTGCCAGCAGCCCCTTGGGGGCAGGGAAGGTGGAGACCCAGTACTTC CASSPLGAGKVETQYF
NA NA TRBJ1-1 TRBV30 TGTGCCTGGAGTTCGGGCAGGGGCCCTGAAGCTTTCTTT CAWSSGRGPEAFF
NA NA TRBJ1-2 TRBV28 TGTGCCAGCAGTTCGATAAACAGGGCAGTACACTATGGCTACACCTTC CASSSINRAVHYGYTF
NA TRBD1 TRBJ2-2 TRBV18 TGTGCCAGCCCCAGCCGACAGGGTGGGGGCACCGGGGAGCTGTTTTTT CASPSRQGGGTGELFF
NA TRBD1 TRBJ1-5 TRBV18 TGTGCCAGCTCAAGGACAGGATCTTATAGCAATCAGCCCCAGCATTTT CASSRTGSYSNQPQHF
NA TRBD1 TRBJ2-1 TRBV18 TGTGCCAGCTCACCAGTAGGGGGCATTAACAATGAGCAGTTCTTC CASSPVGGINNEQFF
NA NA TRBJ1-2 TRBV6-5 TGTGCCACCCAGACGGGTGGTGTTACGCGATCTGGCTACACCTTC CATQTGGVTRSGYTF
NA NA TRBJ1-2 TRBV6-1 TGTGCCAGCAGTGAAGGGGTTGGCGGGTACTATGGCTACACCTTC CASSEGVGGYYGYTF
once NA TRBJ2-3 TRBV3-1/TRBV3-2 TGTGCCAGCAGCCAATGGGTTGAGACTAGCACAGATACGCAGTATTTT CASSQWVETSTDTQYF
NA NA TRBJ2-3 TRBV3-1/TRBV3-2 TGTGCCAGCAGTCGGAATCCCCTAGCGACCACAGATACGCAGTATTTT CASSRNPLATTDTQYF
few NA TRBJ1-2 TRBV5-6 TGTGCCAGCAGCTCGGAGTTGAACTATGGCTACACCTTC CASSSELNYGYTF
few TRBD1 TRBJ1-2 TRBV6-5 TGTGCCAGCAGTTATACCGGGACAGCCGCTAACTATGGCTACACCTTC CASSYTGTAANYGYTF
NA TRBD2 TRBJ2-7 TRBV7-9 TGTGCCAGCAGCTCGACTAGCGGGAGGCTCTCCTACGAGCAGTACTTC CASSSTSGRLSYEQYF
NA NA TRBJ2-3 TRBV4-3 TGCGCCAGCAGCCAGGTTCGAGCGGGAGATACGCAGTATTTT CASSQVRAGDTQYF
NA TRBD2 TRBJ2-7 TRBV10-1 TGCGCCAGCAGATCTGGCCCCCGGACCACTCCCGGGACTAGCGGGGGCGATACCTACGAGCAGTACTTC CASRSGPRTTPGTSGGDTYEQYF